This is a list of T cell receptor beta chains from one sample in a study. Using its own MiXCR run on the 5' RACE reads, TCRdb lists one record per CDR3 protein. The sample gives about 32,000 distinct CDR3 sequences, around 24% of which show up once; approximately 4.3% is in the top ten. The sample consisted of memory CD4+ T cells sorted from blood. The origin of the receptors is a female donor with breast cancer. The CDR3 runs from the conserved cysteine through the conserved F or W. The D gene is left open where the match is weak. Some rows mark clone size as missing; the rest say once, few, many or name a class of expanded clone.

TRBD2 | few | TRBJ2-1 | TRBV7-9 | TGTGCCAGCAGCTCCGGGACTAGCGGGGGGAACTCCTACAATGAGCAGTTCTTC | CASSSGTSGGNSYNEQFF
. | few | TRBJ2-5 | TRBV9 | TGTGCCAGCAGCGTAGGGTCGGGACAAGAGACCCAGTACTTC | CASSVGSGQETQYF
. | . | TRBJ1-6 | TRBV12-3/TRBV12-4 | TGTGCCAGCAGTAACGCAGGAGAAGATTCACCCCTCCACTTT | CASSNAGEDSPLHF
TRBD1 | . | TRBJ2-2 | TRBV28 | TGTGCCAGCAGCCCCGGACAGGGGTTAGGGGCTCGTACCGGGGAGCTGTTTTTT | CASSPGQGLGARTGELFF
. | few | TRBJ2-7 | TRBV4-1 | TGCGCCAGCAGCCAAGAGGGGGTCGAGCAGTACTTC | CASSQEGVEQYF
. | few | TRBJ2-1 | TRBV20-1 | TGCAGTGCTAGAGGGCTGAGCTCCTACAATGGGCAGTTCTTC | CSARGLSSYNGQFF
. | few | TRBJ1-5 | TRBV12-3/TRBV12-4 | TGTGCCAGCAGTCGGGACGCCAATCAGCCCCAGCATTTT | CASSRDANQPQHF
. | . | TRBJ2-7 | TRBV6-2/TRBV6-3 | TGTGCCAGCAGTTACTCGAAGAACTACGAGCAGTACTTC | CASSYSKNYEQYF
. | few | TRBJ1-6 | TRBV5-4 | TGTGCCAGCAGCCCCGGGGGTTATAATTCACCCCTCCACTTT | CASSPGGYNSPLHF
TRBD2 | . | TRBJ2-1 | TRBV7-9 | TGTGCCAGCAGCTTAGACCCGGGACTAGCGGGATCGGGATCCTACAATGAGCAGTTCTTC | CASSLDPGLAGSGSYNEQFF
. | medium-sized | TRBJ1-1 | TRBV20-1 | TGCAGTGCTCGATTTGACCCCGGAGCTGCTTTCTTT | CSARFDPGAAFF
. | . | TRBJ1-1 | TRBV28 | TGTGCCAGCAGTCCCCTCAGGGGAATGAACACTGAAGCTTTCTTT | CASSPLRGMNTEAFF
TRBD1 | many | TRBJ1-1 | TRBV7-2 | TGTGCCAGCAGCTACCGGGACAGCAACACTGAAGCTTTCTTT | CASSYRDSNTEAFF
. | . | TRBJ1-3 | TRBV9 | TGTGCCAGCAGCGTCGTCGGGGACTCTGGAAACACCATATATTTT | CASSVVGDSGNTIYF
. | few | TRBJ2-2 | TRBV28 | TGTGCCAGCAGTTTTCCCCCAACCAACACCGGGGAGCTGTTTTTT | CASSFPPTNTGELFF
. | . | TRBJ2-1 | TRBV5-4 | TGTGCCAGCAGCTTGGCCCCACCCTATGAACAGTTCTTC | CASSLAPPYEQFF